These 6 T cell receptor beta chains originate from one sample sequenced in a study of CD8+ T cells in alopecia areata. Specified treatment: oral pan-JAK inhibitor, 5-10 mg twice daily. Extraction and reverse transcription of RNA yielded cDNA as the sequencing template. Data came from immunoSEQ multiplex PCR; TCRdb stores just in-frame clones and leaves some out. Of approximately 200,000 clones listed, 58% were seen once; the top ten hold about 5.5%. Sequences were derived from CD4+ T cells sorted from blood, sampled at week 24, from a patient treated with tofacitinib. These TCRs come from a human donor with alopecia areata.

This chain links TRBV27 with TRBJ2-7; 8 bases fit TRBD2. The CDR3 totals 13 residues. V dropped 6 bases and J dropped 6; count of bases not matched to a gene: 7. Germline V lookup: CDR1 MNHEY, CDR2 SMNVEV (reference sequence). The CDR3: CASRGAGAVEQYF. CDR3 in DNA: TGTGCCAGCAGGGGAGCGGGAGCGGTCGAGCAGTACTTC.

This sequence joins TRBV9 and TRBJ1-2; D ambiguous. CDR1 SGDLS and CDR2 YYNGEE come from the germline V gene. The CDR3 consists of 15 residues. Trimming removed 0 bases from V and 4 bases from J, with 13 bases in between. The CDR3 nucleotides are TGTGCCAGCAGCGTAGGGGTTGCCTCGAGCTATGGCTACACCTTC. This gives the protein CASSVGVASSYGYTF. The full variable domain, with the rest looked up from reference TRBV9 and TRBJ1-2, is DSGVTQTPKHLITATGQRVTLRCSPRSGDLSVYWYQQSLDQGLQFLIQYYNGEERAKGNILERFSAQQFPDLHSELNLSSLELGDSALYFCASSVGVASSYGYTFGSGTRLTVV.

The chain has TRBV7-9 and TRBJ1-2; 7 bases agree with TRBD1. From germline, CDR1 is SEHNR and CDR2 FQNEAQ (reference sequence). The V segment lost 1 base and the J segment 3 bases; nucleotides outside the gene matches: 5. The CDR3 has 15 amino acids. CDR3 nucleotide sequence: TGTGCCAGCAGCTTAGTACAGGGACAGCACTATGGCTACACCTTC. Its protein is CASSLVQGQHYGYTF.

V usage is TRBV28 and J usage is TRBJ2-7; 14 bases agree with TRBD2. Germline values: CDR1 MDHEN, CDR2 SYDVKM. This CDR3 is 15 amino acids long. V was pared by 5 bases and J by 7 bases, with 7 bases of the junction left unmatched. The CDR3 spells CASSHGTSGSREQYF. In nucleotides, the CDR3 is TGTGCCAGCAGTCACGGGACTAGCGGGAGTAGAGAGCAGTACTTC.

This clone was seen many times. The chain joins TRBV7-9 to TRBJ2-3, with 8 bases aligning to TRBD2. The length of the CDR3 is 15 residues. The V gene end was trimmed by 2 bases and the J gene end by 6 bases; junction bases not matched to a gene: 7. Germline V gene data show CDR1 as SEHNR and CDR2 as FQNEAQ (reference sequence). The CDR3 reads CASSLTRGGSDTQYF. In DNA form, the CDR3 reads TGTGCCAGCAGCTTAACCCGGGGGGGTTCGGATACGCAGTATTTT. The full variable domain, with the rest looked up from reference TRBV7-9 and TRBJ2-3, is DTGVSQNPRHKITKRGQNVTFRCDPISEHNRLYWYRQTLGQGPEFLTYFQNEAQLEKSRLLSDRFSAERPKGSFSTLEIQRTEQGDSAMYLCASSLTRGGSDTQYFGPGTRLTVL.

The CDR3 sequence: CASSLFGDEQYF. The CDR3 DNA sequence: TGTGCCAGCAGCTTATTCGGGGACGAGCAGTACTTC. The V call is TRBV7-6, the J call TRBJ2-7; perhaps TRBD2 as D (5 bases). This CDR3 is built from 12 residues. Trimming cost V 2 bases and J 5 bases, with 7 bases left between them. CDR1 SGHVS and CDR2 FNYEAQ come from the germline V gene.